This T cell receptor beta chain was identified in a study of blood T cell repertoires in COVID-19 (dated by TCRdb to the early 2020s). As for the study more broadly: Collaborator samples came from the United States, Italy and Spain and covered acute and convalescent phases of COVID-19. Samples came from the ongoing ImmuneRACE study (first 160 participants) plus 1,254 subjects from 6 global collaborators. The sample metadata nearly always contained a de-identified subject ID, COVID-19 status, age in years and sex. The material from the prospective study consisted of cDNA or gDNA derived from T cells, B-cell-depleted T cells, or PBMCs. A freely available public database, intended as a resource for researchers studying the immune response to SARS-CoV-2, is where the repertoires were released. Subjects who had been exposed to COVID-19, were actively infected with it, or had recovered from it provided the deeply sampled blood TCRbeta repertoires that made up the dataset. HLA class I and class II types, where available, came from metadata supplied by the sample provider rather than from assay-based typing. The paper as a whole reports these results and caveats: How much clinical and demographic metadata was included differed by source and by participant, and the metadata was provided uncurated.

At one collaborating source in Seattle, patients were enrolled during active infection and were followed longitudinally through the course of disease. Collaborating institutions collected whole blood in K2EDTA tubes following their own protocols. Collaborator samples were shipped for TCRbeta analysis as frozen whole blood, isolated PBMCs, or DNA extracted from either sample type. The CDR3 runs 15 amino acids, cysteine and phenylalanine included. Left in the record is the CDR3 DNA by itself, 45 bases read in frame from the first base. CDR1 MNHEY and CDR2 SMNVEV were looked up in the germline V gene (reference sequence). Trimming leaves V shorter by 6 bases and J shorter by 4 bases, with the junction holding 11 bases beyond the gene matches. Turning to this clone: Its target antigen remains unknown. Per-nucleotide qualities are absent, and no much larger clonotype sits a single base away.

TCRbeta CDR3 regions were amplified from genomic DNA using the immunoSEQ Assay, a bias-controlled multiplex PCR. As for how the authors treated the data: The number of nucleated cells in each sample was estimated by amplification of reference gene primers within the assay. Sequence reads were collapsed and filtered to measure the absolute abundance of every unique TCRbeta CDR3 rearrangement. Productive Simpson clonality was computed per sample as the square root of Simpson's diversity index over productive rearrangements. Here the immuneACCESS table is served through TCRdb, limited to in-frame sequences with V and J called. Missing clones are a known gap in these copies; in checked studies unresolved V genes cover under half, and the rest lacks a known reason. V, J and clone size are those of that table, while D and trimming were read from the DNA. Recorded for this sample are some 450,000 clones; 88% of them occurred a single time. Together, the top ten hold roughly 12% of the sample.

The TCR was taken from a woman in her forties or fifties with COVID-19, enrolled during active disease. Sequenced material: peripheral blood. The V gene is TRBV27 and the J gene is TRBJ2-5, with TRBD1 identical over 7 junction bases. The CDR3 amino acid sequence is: CASRSRTGAGETQYF. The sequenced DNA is TGTGCCAGCAGATCGCGTACAGGGGCGGGAGAGACCCAGTACTTC.